One and the same sample provided the 22 T cell receptor beta chains below, sequenced in a study of identical twins. A single record per CDR3 protein comes from TCRdb applying MiXCR to the 5' RACE reads. Here the sample spans fewer than 250,000 distinct CDR3 sequences, approximately 15% being singletons. This sample also belongs to another study, concerning T cells expressing NK-cell markers.

Sequenced material: CD8+ T cells sorted from blood. The receptors here all came from a woman between 18 and 29 years old in good health.

The chain has TRBV7-8 and TRBJ2-3; D unclear. Per the germline V gene, CDR1 is SGHVS and CDR2 is FQNEAQ. The CDR3 is 15 residues long. Trimming took off 3 bases at V and 0 bases at J, with 10 bases between the two ends. The CDR3 nucleotides are TGTGCCAGCAGCTTGTTTGGTACAAGCACAGATACGCAGTATTTT. This translates into CASSLFGTSTDTQYF.

This clonotype was seen more than once but under ten times. The chain is built from TRBV7-6 and TRBJ2-3; 7 bases map to TRBD1. J lost 0 bases, V lost 10 bases, and 7 bases had no gene match. The germline V gene has CDR1 SGHVS and CDR2 FNYEAQ. The CDR3 sequence is 14 residues long. This CDR3 is CATKRQGSTDTQYF. In DNA, the CDR3 is TGTGCCACCAAAAGACAGGGAAGCACAGATACGCAGTATTTT. Full variable domain (remainder filled in from reference TRBV7-6 and TRBJ2-3): GAGVSQSPRYKVTKRGQDVALRCDPISGHVSLYWYRQALGQGPEFLTYFNYEAQQDKSGLPNDRFSAERPEGSISTLTIQRTEQRDSAMYRCATKRQGSTDTQYFGPGTRLTVL.

The chain recombines TRBV29-1 with TRBJ2-7; weak D call: TRBD2 (5 bases). Germline values: CDR1 SQVTM, CDR2 ANQGSEA. The CDR3 contains 14 residues. Trimming left V 2 bases short and J 4 bases short, with 15 bases between. CDR3 sequence reads: CSVEWLGGRYEQYF. The CDR3 bases are TGCAGCGTTGAATGGCTAGGCGGGCGGTACGAGCAGTACTTC.

The gene calls are TRBV4-1 and TRBJ2-7, with 9 nucleotides matching TRBD2. After removal of 4 bases from V and 2 bases from J, the junction contained 9 bases not matched to a gene. The germline V gene has CDR1 MGHRA and CDR2 YSYEKL. CDR3 length equals 16 residues. The CDR3 is CASSPAAGGWPYEQYF. Here the CDR3 DNA reads TGCGCCAGCAGCCCCGCGGCGGGAGGGTGGCCCTACGAGCAGTACTTC.

Only a few counts were recorded for this clonotype. V usage is TRBV20-1 and J usage is TRBJ2-7; tentatively, D is TRBD2 (6 bases). CDR1 is DFQATT, CDR2 SNEGSKA, per germline (reference sequence). V dropped 4 bases and J dropped 2 bases, with 12 bases sitting between them. The CDR3 is 13 residues long. The chain's CDR3 is CSATDGGPYEQYF. The CDR3 DNA is TGCAGTGCTACAGACGGGGGTCCCTACGAGCAGTACTTC.

V and J are TRBV20-1 and TRBJ2-3; 7 nucleotides align to TRBD1. With 0 bases clipped from V and 2 bases from J, the junction kept 2 bases outside the gene matches. This CDR3 is built from 14 residues. Germline CDR1 reads DFQATT; CDR2 reads SNEGSKA (reference sequence). The CDR3 nucleotides are TGCAGTGCTAGAGAGGGACAGAACACAGATACGCAGTATTTT. Amino acids: CSAREGQNTDTQYF.

V gene TRBV6-2 or TRBV6-3 combines with J gene TRBJ2-3; 8 nucleotides align to TRBD1. The germline V gene encodes CDR1 MNHEY and CDR2 SVGEGT. The CDR3 has 15 residues. With V trimmed by 2 bases and J by 3 bases, 4 bases remained unmatched. The CDR3 sequence: CASSYTDRETDTQYF. CDR3 DNA sequence: TGTGCCAGCAGTTACACGGACAGGGAAACAGATACGCAGTATTTT.

This clonotype was seen a handful of times. The genes are TRBV5-1 and TRBJ2-3; D unclear. This CDR3 is 17 amino acids long. Germline loops: CDR1 SGHRS, CDR2 YFSETQ. Between the trimmed V and J ends, which lost 3 bases and 0 bases, there was a span of 17 bases. In DNA, the CDR3 is TGCGCCAGCAGCTCCGAGACATTTACGACGAGCACAGATACGCAGTATTTT. It translates to CASSSETFTTSTDTQYF.

The chain employs TRBV5-1 and TRBJ2-1; TRBD2 might be the D (6 bases). The germline CDR1 and CDR2 sequences are SGHRS and YFSETQ. The length of the CDR3 is 14 residues. Trimming left V 0 bases short and J 6 bases short, with 10 bases between. The CDR3 nucleotides read TGCGCCAGCAGCTTGGCGGGAGCCTTCAATGAGCAGTTCTTC. Translated, it gives CASSLAGAFNEQFF.

J is TRBJ2-5 and V is TRBV4-1; 8 bases agree with TRBD1. After removal of 4 bases from V and 2 bases from J, the junction contained 6 bases not matched to a gene. Germline-derived CDR1 and CDR2 are MGHRA and YSYEKL. CDR3 length: 15 amino acids. Here the CDR3 reads CASSRSRDRQETQYF. CDR3 nucleotides: TGCGCCAGCAGCCGATCCCGGGACAGGCAAGAGACCCAGTACTTC.

The gene calls are TRBV4-1 and TRBJ2-7, with 7 bases lining up with TRBD1. In germline, CDR1 is MGHRA, CDR2 YSYEKL. J gave up 3 bases and V 5 bases, and 10 bases lay outside the gene matches. The length of the CDR3 is 15 residues. CDR3 residues: CASSFYDRENYEQYF. CDR3 nucleotides: TGCGCCAGCAGCTTTTACGACAGGGAAAACTACGAGCAGTACTTC.

This chain connects TRBV27 to TRBJ2-1, with D perhaps given as TRBD1 or TRBD2 (7 bases each). The CDR3 extends over 13 amino acids. Germline CDR1 MNHEY, CDR2 SMNVEV (reference sequence). Between the trimmed V and J ends, which lost 5 bases and 10 bases, there was a span of 15 bases. Written as DNA, the CDR3 is TGTGCCAGCAGTCAGGGGGGGGGCCCCGAGCAGTTCTTC. It specifies CASSQGGGPEQFF.

There are a few counts of this clonotype. This sequence joins TRBV30 and TRBJ2-1; D gene uncertain. This CDR3 spans 12 amino acids. Germline V CDR1 and CDR2: GTSNPN, SVGIG (reference sequence). V was trimmed by 2 bases and J by 5 bases, leaving 7 bases between them. The CDR3 region is CAWSTGNNEQFF. In DNA form, the CDR3 reads TGTGCCTGGAGTACGGGTAACAATGAGCAGTTCTTC.

This clonotype appeared many times. Here the CDR3 DNA reads TGTGCCAGCAGCTTGGGGGGGAGTCCTAGTTGGACCCAGTACTTC. It codes for CASSLGGSPSWTQYF. The rearrangement joins TRBV5-5 to TRBJ2-5; D possibly matches TRBD1 or TRBD2 (5 bases each). Germline CDR1 is SGHKS and CDR2 is YYEKEE (reference sequence). Trimming shortened V by 0 bases and J by 7 bases, and 16 bases separated the two germline ends. The CDR3 has 15 residues.

The rearrangement joins TRBV20-1 to TRBJ2-7; TRBD1 agrees at 9 bases. Germline V gives CDR1 DFQATT, CDR2 SNEGSKA (reference sequence). The CDR3 runs 13 residues. V lost 3 bases and J lost 3; bases outside the gene matches: 3. CDR3 region: CSARGDRVYEQYF. CDR3 in DNA: TGCAGTGCTAGGGGGGACAGGGTCTACGAGCAGTACTTC.

The table lists this clonotype with a few counts. The rearrangement joins TRBV20-1 to TRBJ1-4; perhaps TRBD1 as D (5 bases). The germline V and J ends were trimmed by 4 bases and 5 bases, with 11 bases remaining between them. CDR1 and CDR2 (germline): DFQATT, SNEGSKA (reference sequence). The CDR3 spans 13 residues. CDR3 in amino acids: CSANGDGNEKLFF. Written as DNA, the CDR3 is TGCAGTGCTAACGGGGACGGGAATGAAAAACTGTTTTTT.

The rearrangement links TRBV9 to TRBJ1-2; D not certain. CDR3 size: 13 residues. The germline CDR1 and CDR2 sequences are SGDLS and YYNGEE. V was cut by 0 bases and J by 3 bases, with 6 bases left in between. This CDR3 reads CASSVGTDYGYTF. The CDR3 DNA sequence: TGTGCCAGCAGCGTAGGGACTGACTATGGCTACACCTTC.

The rearrangement joins TRBV29-1 to TRBJ2-7, with 9 bases aligning to TRBD2. CDR3 length: 15 residues. Trimming removed 6 bases from V and 0 bases from J; junction bases left unmatched: 9. Germline CDR1 SQVTM, CDR2 ANQGSEA. The CDR3 region is CSVSGLAGISYEQYF. In DNA form, the CDR3 reads TGCAGCGTAAGCGGCCTAGCGGGGATCTCCTACGAGCAGTACTTC.

V usage is TRBV6-5 and J usage is TRBJ2-3, with 13 nucleotides matching TRBD2. The germline gives CDR1 MNHEY, CDR2 SVGAGI. This CDR3 has 16 amino acids. The V and J ends lost 4 bases and 5 bases, in that order; junction bases with no gene match: 6. In nucleotides, the CDR3 is TGTGCCAGCAGTTTACTAGCGGGAGGGCCAGGAGATACGCAGTATTTT. It translates to CASSLLAGGPGDTQYF.

V and J are TRBV13 and TRBJ1-1; D not resolved. Germline V CDR1 and CDR2: PRHDT, FYEKMQ (reference sequence). The CDR3 extends over 12 amino acids. V was clipped by 2 bases and J by 10 bases, with 11 bases between them. The CDR3 protein is CASSLPGIVAFF. CDR3 nucleotide sequence: TGTGCCAGCAGCTTACCGGGAATAGTAGCTTTCTTT.

This chain links TRBV7-3 with TRBJ2-1, with 13 bases aligning to TRBD2. V dropped 5 bases and J dropped 8; count of bases not matched to a gene: 6. The germline V gene encodes CDR1 SGHTA and CDR2 FQGTGA. This CDR3 is built from 15 residues. The CDR3 DNA reads TGTGCCAGCAGCCCGACTAGCGGGGGGAGGGATGAGCAGTTCTTC. This translates into CASSPTSGGRDEQFF.

This clonotype was counted a few times. The chain employs TRBV10-2 and TRBJ1-1; 8 bases are a match to TRBD1. The CDR3 is 12 amino acids. From germline, CDR1 is WSHSY and CDR2 SAAADI. Trimming removed 6 bases from V and 8 bases from J; junction bases left unmatched: 5. In nucleotides, the CDR3 is TGCGCCAGCAGGGACAGGGCGGTGGAAGCTTTCTTT. Amino acids: CASRDRAVEAFF.